The clone carrying this T cell receptor (beta chain) was picked up one time. What it recognizes is unknown. The data are from a study of shared clonotypes between healthy human individuals. At the level of the study: A couple of women and a few men aged 18 to 49 made up the donors. Findings of the study overall: Sampling used blood alone; tissue repertoires probably differ.

The donors were adults (healthy and HIV-negative) with no recent acute infections or vaccinations. Original methodology: For the immunoSEQ data, sequences were junction-only without quality scores, so filtering differed. Profiling relied on immunoSEQ multiplex PCR, and the TCRdb table lists in-frame clones only, not all of them. D and trimming were read from the DNA, whereas the V and J calls and clone size are those reported in that table. The repertoire holds about 490,000 clones, 70% to 80% seen once, with about 12% in the top ten. The CDR3 loop spans 15 amino acids. The V gene's germline CDR1 is SGHTA and CDR2 FQGNSA. Trimming cost V 3 bases and J 0 bases; bases outside gene matches: 1.

This sequence was found in a woman between 40 and 55 years old in good health. Some clones in this sample may be carry-over from other donors' samples. Sequences were obtained from PBMCs. The chain uses TRBV7-2 and TRBJ2-3, with TRBD2 matching over 9 bases. The CDR3 spells CASSFTSGSTDTQYF. As DNA, the CDR3 is TGTGCCAGCAGCTTCACTAGCGGGAGCACAGATACGCAGTATTTT.